This T cell receptor (beta chain) was observed in a study of human CD8 memory T cell subsets. The study's findings and limits: Both stem-like memory T cells and precursor exhausted T cells showed comparably high diversity, which set them apart from effector memory cells. Chao1 estimates hinted that stem-like memory T cells outstripped precursor exhausted T cells in diversity.

Healthy donor buffy coats were the source of the PBMC. Preparation of the TCR beta libraries relied on UMI-labeled 5' RACE. From its re-call of the 5' RACE reads, TCRdb lists each CDR3 protein once, without DNA. The sample data list approximately 12,000 distinct CDR3 sequences. The CDR3 spans 12 residues. CDR1 is MNHEY, CDR2 SMNVEV, per germline (reference sequence). For this clonotype: Its specificity is unknown.

This TCR was sampled from a human donor in good health. This chain connects TRBV27 to TRBJ2-3; TCRdb outputs TRBD2, but without DNA this stays unchecked. Sequencing used CD8+ T cells from PBMCs. CDR3 sequence reads: CASKRGTDTQYF.